One sample yielded the 9 T cell receptor beta chains listed below, sequenced in a study of shared clonotypes between healthy human individuals (dated by TCRdb to the early 2020s). The protocol used for the library was the immunoSEQ multiplex PCR assay. TCRdb stores this immuneACCESS table with in-frame sequences only. Part of the clones is absent; in the studies checked, under half of the shortfall reflects unresolved V genes, and no reason is known for the rest. The sample records under 300,000 clones, about 69% of which are singletons. Of the sample, over 8.5% falls within the top ten clones. The source material was memory CD4+ T cells sorted from blood. This sample's cell subset or site label indicates: CD45RA-negative fraction. These receptors all come from a man younger than 45 in good health.

The chain combines TRBV19 with TRBJ2-2; tentatively, D is TRBD1 or TRBD2 (5 bases each). The CDR3 runs 14 residues. Germline loops: CDR1 LNHDA, CDR2 SQIVND (reference sequence). The ends were cut back, 2 bases at V and 5 bases at J, with 9 bases in the middle. The CDR3 region has the DNA TGTGCCAGTAGTATATCGGGGCTAACCGGGGAGCTGTTTTTT. This encodes CASSISGLTGELFF.

About this clone itself: A much larger clone differs from this one at a single base, so this may be a read error. The chain uses TRBV20-1 and TRBJ2-6; D not certain. Germline V lookup: CDR1 DFQATT, CDR2 SNEGSKA (reference sequence). CDR3 length equals 11 residues. The V end lost 4 bases, the J end lost 4 bases, and 2 bases lay between the germline ends. The CDR3: CSAIGANVLTF. The DNA for the CDR3 is TGCAGTGCTATAGGGGCCAACGTCCTGACTTTC.

CDR3 in DNA: TGTGCCAGAAGCTTGATGAACACCGGGGAGCTGTTTTTT. Encoded protein: CARSLMNTGELFF. V and J are TRBV5-3 and TRBJ2-2, with D uncertain. TRBV5-3 is flagged as an ORF with uncertain function. The CDR3 is 13 residues long. Deletions cut 1 base from V and 1 base from J, with 2 bases between.

The V and J genes are TRBV6-6 and TRBJ2-3, with 7 bases aligning to TRBD1. Per germline, CDR1 MNHNY and CDR2 SVGAGI (reference sequence). The CDR3 extends over 13 amino acids. V lost 5 bases and J lost 6; bases outside the gene matches: 5. CDR3 coding DNA: TGTGCCAGCAGTCAGGGGGTTCAGGATACGCAGTATTTT. Translated: CASSQGVQDTQYF.

In its sample, this clone was seen a few times. The chain recombines TRBV6-1 with TRBJ1-5; D uncertain. The germline gives CDR1 MNHNS, CDR2 SASEGT. Trimming took 7 bases from V and 2 from J, leaving 15 bases between them. This CDR3 comprises 15 residues. DNA for the CDR3: TGTGCCAGCACGAGAATTCAAGCGGGCAATCAGCCCCAGCATTTT. Its translation: CASTRIQAGNQPQHF.

The V and J genes are TRBV14 and TRBJ2-5; a weak D match, TRBD2 (6 bases). Between the trimmed V and J ends, which lost 0 bases and 7 bases, there was a span of 15 bases. CDR1 SGHDN and CDR2 FVKESK come from the germline V gene. The CDR3 contains 15 residues. The CDR3 reads CASSQERQGLGTQYF. CDR3 bases: TGTGCCAGCAGCCAAGAAAGGCAGGGACTCGGGACCCAGTACTTC.

The chain uses TRBV7-8 and TRBJ1-5; D gene unclear. Germline values: CDR1 SGHVS, CDR2 FQNEAQ. The CDR3 has 15 residues. The ends were cut back, 0 bases at V and 1 base at J, with 7 bases in the middle. The CDR3 DNA reads TGTGCCAGCAGCTTAGCCTTTATAAGCAATCAGCCCCAGCATTTT. Amino acids: CASSLAFISNQPQHF.

The rearrangement joins TRBV4-1 to TRBJ2-5; D is undetermined. CDR1 and CDR2 from the germline V gene are MGHRA and YSYEKL. CDR3 size: 16 residues. With 0 bases removed from V and 5 bases from J, the gap between germline ends came to 16 bases. CDR3 protein: CASSQEALDPRETQYF. The CDR3, as DNA: TGCGCCAGCAGCCAAGAGGCTCTGGACCCGCGGGAGACCCAGTACTTC.

This clone was detected only once. The chain combines TRBV6-1 with TRBJ2-1; possibly TRBD2 for D (5 bases). The CDR3 loop spans 15 amino acids. V was trimmed by 6 bases and J by 7 bases, leaving 19 bases between them. The V gene's germline CDR1 is MNHNS and CDR2 SASEGT. In DNA, the CDR3 is TGTGCCAGCAGCGGACTCGCTCTTCAGGAAAATGAGCAGTTCTTC. Its protein product is CASSGLALQENEQFF.